Listed below are T cell receptor beta chains from one sample, sequenced in a study of post-analysis software for immune sequencing data. Via MiXCR, TCRdb re-called the PCR reads, giving one row per CDR3 protein. The repertoire holds 160,000 or so distinct CDR3 sequences, about 34% seen once, with 25% to 35% in the top ten. Here the sequenced sample was blood, taken after autologous hematopoietic stem cell transplantation. These receptors were taken from a girl aged 10 to 17 with multiple sclerosis. Both conserved end residues are part of each CDR3. D genes are given only for firm matches. Expanded clones get a size class; other rows say once, few or many, or leave the size out.

>.|TRBJ2-5|TRBV20-1|TRBD1
TGCAGTGCTAGGGCAGGGGGCTCGGGACAAGAGACCCAGTACTTC
CSARAGGSGQETQYF
>.|TRBJ2-4|TRBV27|TRBD1
TGTGCCAGCAGTCCAACAGGGGCTGTAGCCAAAAACATTCAGTACTTC
CASSPTGAVAKNIQYF
>many|TRBJ1-2|TRBV9|.
TGTGCCAGCAGCGTAGGGTTATCGGGGGGAGTCTATGGCTACACCTTC
CASSVGLSGGVYGYTF
>once|TRBJ2-3|TRBV15|TRBD2
TGTGCCACCAGCACCCTTGGGACTAGCGGAACAGATACGCAGTATTTT
CATSTLGTSGTDTQYF
>few|TRBJ2-7|TRBV6-5|.
TGTGCCAGCAGCCCCCAGGGGCCTTGGAACTACGAGCAGTACTTC
CASSPQGPWNYEQYF
>.|TRBJ1-4|TRBV5-6|.
TGTGCCAGCAGCTTGAGGTCGGGTGCTGAAAAACTGTTTTTT
CASSLRSGAEKLFF
>.|TRBJ2-7|TRBV12-3/TRBV12-4|TRBD1
TGTGCCAGCAGTTTAGAACACTATGAGACAGGGCTTATTTCCGAACAGTACTTC
CASSLEHYETGLISEQYF
>few|TRBJ2-7|TRBV20-1|.
TGCAGTGTCCCGGACGGGTACGAGCAGTACTTC
CSVPDGYEQYF
>.|TRBJ2-7|TRBV7-9|.
TGTGCCAGCAGCTCCAACAGGGACATCCGAACCTACGAGCAGTACTTC
CASSSNRDIRTYEQYF
>.|TRBJ1-2|TRBV6-2/TRBV6-3|.
TGTGCCAGCATTCATCCCCCTCCGGGGGCGCGAGGCTACACCTTC
CASIHPPPGARGYTF
>few|TRBJ2-1|TRBV24-1|TRBD1
TGTGCCACCAGTGATTTTGGGACAGGGGGCTACAATGAGCAGTTCTTC
CATSDFGTGGYNEQFF
>.|TRBJ2-4|TRBV20-1|.
TGCAGTGCTGGACAGTCGACTCAAAACATTCAGTACTTC
CSAGQSTQNIQYF
>.|TRBJ2-4|TRBV12-3/TRBV12-4|.
TGTGCCAGCAGGCCCGGTGGCGGGCTAGCCAAAAACATTCAGTACTTC
CASRPGGGLAKNIQYF
>.|TRBJ2-7|TRBV28|.
TGTGCCAGCAAGACGGACGCCTTAACTTCCTACGAGCAGTACTTC
CASKTDALTSYEQYF
>.|TRBJ2-7|TRBV28|.
TGTGCCAGCGGTGAACAGGCCCCCTACGAGCAGTACTTC
CASGEQAPYEQYF
>few|TRBJ2-7|TRBV28|TRBD1
TGTGCCAGCAGTCTCGGGACAGGCCTAAGGACCTACTACGAGCAGTACTTC
CASSLGTGLRTYYEQYF
>.|TRBJ2-3|TRBV14|.
TGTGCCAGCAGCAAAGGACGGGGCTACACAGATACGCAGTATTTT
CASSKGRGYTDTQYF
>.|TRBJ1-6|TRBV3-1|.
TGTGCCAGCAGCCCGGTGACTAATTCACCCCTCCACTTT
CASSPVTNSPLHF
>few|TRBJ2-3|TRBV20-1|TRBD1
TGCAGTGCTAGACCGGGACAGGGCACAGATACGCAGTATTTT
CSARPGQGTDTQYF
>.|TRBJ2-6|TRBV9|TRBD1
TGTGCCAGCAGCGTCCCGGGACAGCACTCTGGGGCCAACGTCCTGACTTTC
CASSVPGQHSGANVLTF
>many|TRBJ2-2|TRBV10-3|TRBD2
TGTGCACAGCGGGGGAACACCGGGGAGCTGTTTTTT
CAQRGNTGELFF
>.|TRBJ2-1|TRBV30|TRBD2
TGTGCCTGGAGTCCTAGCGGGAGGGGGGAGCAGTTCTTC
CAWSPSGRGEQFF
>many|TRBJ2-1|TRBV5-1|TRBD2
TGCGCCAGCAGCTTTAGTGGCGGGAGGGTCAATGAGCAGTTCTTC
CASSFSGGRVNEQFF
>.|TRBJ2-5|TRBV19|TRBD2
TGTGCCAGTAGTCTCCTAGCGGGAGGGTCGTTGGAGACCCAGTACTTC
CASSLLAGGSLETQYF
>.|TRBJ2-5|TRBV10-3|TRBD2
TGTGCCAGCAGTGAGATCGCGGGAGAGGTTGCCCGTTGGGAGCAGTACTTC
CASSEIAGEVARWEQYF